The 22 T cell receptor beta chains below come from one sample, sequenced in a study of cytomegalovirus exposure and HLA in healthy donors. Primers: 60 Vbeta forward and 13 Jbeta reverse. This table comes from immunoSEQ multiplex PCR, and its TCRdb copy is limited to in-frame clones, with some not included. The sample consists of over 100,000 clones, roughly 70% of them appearing once. Sequencing was done on a sample of PBMCs. The receptor source for this set is a man between 35 and 55 years old in good health and CMV-seropositive.

The rearrangement joins TRBV7-6 to TRBJ2-7, with D perhaps matching TRBD1 (7 bases). Trimming took off 2 bases at V and 3 bases at J, with 14 bases between the two ends. The CDR3 spans 15 residues. Germline values: CDR1 SGHVS, CDR2 FNYEAQ. CDR3: CASSLRQGGSYEQYF. In nucleotides, the CDR3 is TGTGCCAGCAGCTTAAGGCAGGGGGGTAGCTACGAGCAGTACTTC.

Points on this clone: The junction departs from the called germline gene at one end, perhaps through a read error. The chain has TRBV30 and TRBJ2-2; tentative D call: TRBD2 (6 bases). From germline, CDR1 is GTSNPN and CDR2 SVGIG (reference sequence). This CDR3 has 14 amino acids. The CDR3 loop reads CARRGGAGTGELFF. The DNA of the CDR3 is TGTGCCCGGAGAGGAGGGGCGGGCACCGGGGAGCTGTTTTTT.

This rearrangement joins TRBV9 to TRBJ2-5, with no clear D. CDR3 length: 12 residues. CDR1 and CDR2 (germline): SGDLS, YYNGEE. V was clipped by 0 bases and J by 4 bases, with 4 bases between them. The CDR3 here is CASSVGGETQYF. The CDR3 DNA reads TGTGCCAGCAGCGTAGGAGGAGAGACCCAGTACTTC.

This chain joins TRBV28 and TRBJ2-5; TRBD2 might be the D (5 bases). The CDR3 is 14 amino acids. V was clipped by 5 bases and J by 2 bases, with 12 bases between them. The germline V gene has CDR1 MDHEN and CDR2 SYDVKM. CDR3: CASSTGSAQETQYF. The CDR3 DNA is TGTGCCAGCAGTACGGGGTCCGCTCAAGAGACCCAGTACTTC.

V usage is TRBV6-6 and J usage is TRBJ1-4; D is possibly TRBD1 (6 bases). The germline gives CDR1 MNHNY, CDR2 SVGAGI (reference sequence). This CDR3 comprises 14 residues. V lost 6 bases and J 7 bases, leaving 15 bases between the germline ends. The CDR3 nucleotides read TGTGCCAGCAGGGCCGGGGGGCAGGGTGAAAAACTGTTTTTT. Residues: CASRAGGQGEKLFF.

This clone has only a few counts. Additional DNA sequences in this sample encode the identical CDR3. The V gene is TRBV11-2, the J gene TRBJ1-3; no clear D gene. Germline V gene lookup returns CDR1 SGHAT and CDR2 FQNNGV. Trimming left V 5 bases short and J 0 bases short, with 5 bases between. The CDR3 is made up of 13 amino acids. Here the CDR3 DNA reads TGTGCCAGCAGCCTCTACTCTGGAAACACCATATATTTT. Residues: CASSLYSGNTIYF.

Written as DNA, the CDR3 is TGTGCCAGCAGCTATCTAGCGGGGGTCACAGATACGCAGTATTTT. As protein: CASSYLAGVTDTQYF. The rearrangement links TRBV4-2 to TRBJ2-3; 10 bases agree with TRBD2. This CDR3 is built from 15 residues. Germline CDR1 and CDR2: LGHNA and YNFKEQ. V was pared by 5 bases and J by 2 bases, with 4 bases of the junction left unmatched.

The V and J genes are TRBV2 and TRBJ2-7, with a tentative D call TRBD2 (6 bases). The CDR3 is made up of 14 amino acids. Trimming removed 7 bases from V and 1 base from J, with 14 bases in between. From germline, CDR1 is SNHLY and CDR2 FYNNEI. The CDR3, as DNA: TGTGCCAGCACCGGGAGAGCCGATTCCTACGAGCAGTACTTC. Residues: CASTGRADSYEQYF.

This clone was seen a single time. This sequence joins TRBV7-2 and TRBJ2-7; the D gene is possibly TRBD1 (6 bases). V lost 1 base, J lost 6 bases, and 10 bases lay in between. CDR3 length: 13 amino acids. Germline lookup yields CDR1 SGHTA and CDR2 FQGNSA. Here the CDR3 reads CASSLGTAGEQYF. CDR3 nucleotides: TGTGCCAGCAGCTTAGGGACAGCCGGCGAGCAGTACTTC.

The V gene is TRBV5-1, the J gene TRBJ2-2; tentatively, D is TRBD1 (5 bases). The germline V and J ends were trimmed by 0 bases and 3 bases, with 12 bases remaining between them. Per germline, CDR1 SGHRS and CDR2 YFSETQ. The CDR3 consists of 16 residues. The CDR3 protein is CASSLAFVQDTGELFF. The CDR3 DNA follows: TGCGCCAGCAGCTTGGCGTTTGTACAGGACACCGGGGAGCTGTTTTTT.

This clone is medium-sized within its sample. The chain links TRBV2 to TRBJ2-3; tentative D call: TRBD2 (5 bases). The V gene's germline CDR1 is SNHLY and CDR2 FYNNEI. CDR3 length: 13 amino acids. Trimming removed 5 bases at V and 5 bases at J, with 11 bases between. DNA for the CDR3: TGTGCCAGCAGTTGGAGTAGCGTAGATACGCAGTATTTT. Its translation is CASSWSSVDTQYF.

This clone has only a few counts. The rearrangement joins TRBV19 to TRBJ1-1; 10 bases match TRBD1. The junction had 3 bases not matched to a gene; V was cut back by 4 bases and J by 4 bases. The CDR3 is made up of 14 amino acids. Germline V gene sequence: CDR1 LNHDA, CDR2 SQIVND (reference sequence). The DNA of the CDR3 is TGTGCCAGTAGTAGACGGACAGGGGGCACTGAAGCTTTCTTT. This translates into CASSRRTGGTEAFF.

V gene TRBV27 combines with J gene TRBJ1-1; 7 positions agree with TRBD1. CDR3 length: 12 residues. Germline CDR1 is MNHEY and CDR2 is SMNVEV (reference sequence). V gave up 5 bases and J gave up 6 bases; unmatched junction bases: 3. CDR3 in DNA: TGTGCCAGCAGTCCACAGGGGCCTGAAGCTTTCTTT. Translated, it gives CASSPQGPEAFF.

The rearrangement joins TRBV7-8 to TRBJ2-1, with TRBD2 matching over 7 bases. V lost 1 base to trimming and J lost 5 bases; unmatched junction nucleotides: 8. From germline, CDR1 is SGHVS and CDR2 FQNEAQ. The CDR3 totals 16 residues. The CDR3 bases are TGTGCCAGCAGCTTAGGTTGGCTAGCGGACCACAATGAGCAGTTCTTC. It is translated as CASSLGWLADHNEQFF. Drawing the rest from reference TRBV7-8 and TRBJ2-1, the complete variable domain is GAGVSQSPRYKVAKRGQDVALRCDPISGHVSLFWYQQALGQGPEFLTYFQNEAQLDKSGLPSDRFFAERPEGSVSTLKIQRTQQEDSAVYLCASSLGWLADHNEQFFGPGTRLTVL.

The sample holds one count of this clone. The gene calls are TRBV13 and TRBJ2-1; possibly TRBD2 for D (7 bases). CDR3 length equals 16 residues. Trimming pared 3 bases from V and 2 bases from J, leaving 14 bases between. The germline gives CDR1 PRHDT, CDR2 FYEKMQ (reference sequence). In DNA form, the CDR3 reads TGTGCCAGCAGCTTCCCTTCGGGGGGCCCCTACAATGAGCAGTTCTTC. Translating it yields CASSFPSGGPYNEQFF.

CDR3 protein: CASNWIGSTEAFF. The CDR3 DNA follows: TGTGCCAGCAATTGGATAGGGAGCACTGAAGCTTTCTTT. The chain employs TRBV28 and TRBJ1-1; D unresolved. Germline assignment: CDR1 MDHEN and CDR2 SYDVKM. V shed 7 bases and J shed 4 bases, with 13 bases lying between them. The CDR3 contains 13 residues. The variable domain in full, completed from reference TRBV28 and TRBJ1-1, reads DVKVTQSSRYLVKRTGEKVFLECVQDMDHENMFWYRQDPGLGLRLIYFSYDVKMKEKGDIPEGYSVSREKKERFSLILESASTNQTSMYLCASNWIGSTEAFFGQGTRLTVV.

The chain has TRBV11-1 and TRBJ2-6, with a tentative D call TRBD2 (7 bases). Germline V gene lookup returns CDR1 SGHAT and CDR2 FQDESV (reference sequence). Trimming stripped 6 bases from V and 5 bases from J, with 20 bases between. CDR3 length equals 17 residues. This CDR3 reads CASSKGGISLWANVLTF. The CDR3 DNA sequence: TGTGCCAGCAGTAAGGGGGGGATTTCGCTCTGGGCCAACGTCCTGACTTTC. Full variable domain (missing parts from reference TRBV11-1 and TRBJ2-6): EAEVAQSPRYKITEKSQAVAFWCDPISGHATLYWYRQILGQGPELLVQFQDESVVDDSQLPKDRFSAERLKGVDSTLKIQPAELGDSAMYLCASSKGGISLWANVLTFGAGSRLTVL.

V usage is TRBV11-2 and J usage is TRBJ1-6; 8 nucleotides line up with TRBD1. Germline trimming cut 5 bases from V and 7 bases from J; bases unmatched to any gene: 10. Germline values: CDR1 SGHAT, CDR2 FQNNGV. This CDR3 region has 16 residues. The CDR3 coding sequence is TGTGCCAGCAGCCAAACAGGGGGATTGATCAATTCACCCCTCCACTTT. Protein: CASSQTGGLINSPLHF.

This clone was seen once. V gene TRBV5-5 combines with J gene TRBJ1-4; 7 nucleotides match TRBD1. Trimming removed 2 bases from V and 3 bases from J; junction bases left unmatched: 7. Germline assignment: CDR1 SGHKS and CDR2 YYEKEE (reference sequence). CDR3 size: 16 residues. The CDR3 loop is CASSFERQGSNEKLFF. CDR3 coding DNA: TGTGCCAGCAGCTTCGAGCGACAGGGTTCTAATGAAAAACTGTTTTTT.

The chain uses TRBV30 and TRBJ1-2, with a weak D call TRBD1 (5 bases). Germline values: CDR1 GTSNPN, CDR2 SVGIG (reference sequence). The CDR3 is made up of 11 amino acids. V lost 3 bases to trimming and J lost 8 bases, with 10 bases between them. DNA of the CDR3: TGTGCCTGGAGGTGGGGCGCAGGCTACACCTTC. It specifies CAWRWGAGYTF.

The CDR3 loop reads CASSYDAGGPLNTIYF. CDR3 sequence (DNA): TGCGCCAGCAGCTACGACGCAGGGGGCCCCCTCAACACCATATATTTT. This rearrangement joins TRBV5-1 to TRBJ1-3; 8 bases are a match to TRBD1. The germline CDR1 and CDR2 sequences are SGHRS and YFSETQ. Trimming cost V 3 bases and J 7 bases; bases outside gene matches: 12. The CDR3 runs to 16 residues.

The rearrangement uses TRBV9 and TRBJ2-2; D perhaps matches TRBD1 (6 bases). CDR3 length: 14 amino acids. Germline V gives CDR1 SGDLS, CDR2 YYNGEE. V lost 1 base to trimming and J lost 3 bases, with 7 bases between them. The CDR3 reads CASSVQGYTGELFF. CDR3 DNA: TGTGCCAGCAGCGTACAGGGGTACACCGGGGAGCTGTTTTTT.